This entry lists 10 T cell receptor beta chains sequenced from one sample in a study of T cells in Graves' hyperthyroidism and ophthalmopathy. The TCR beta CDR3 regions underwent amplification using RNA transcripts as the source. Carried out on the TCR CDR3, a first-round RT-PCR used the HTBI primer set. TCRdb passed the multiplex PCR reads through MiXCR, listing each CDR3 protein once. The table records 550,000 to 700,000 distinct CDR3 sequences, 46% of them present only once. Specimen: peripheral blood or thyroid tissue (not recorded which). The receptor set was obtained from an adult woman with Graves' disease, either hyperthyroidism or ophthalmopathy (not recorded which).

This clonotype has a handful of counts. CDR3 sequence reads: CAWTDQGGREQETQYF. The CDR3 DNA reads TGTGCCTGGACGGATCAGGGCGGGAGGGAACAAGAGACCCAGTACTTC. This chain links TRBV30 with TRBJ2-5; 9 bases match TRBD2. Germline values: CDR1 GTSNPN, CDR2 SVGIG (reference sequence). J lost 2 bases, V lost 4 bases, and 11 bases had no gene match. The CDR3 contains 16 residues.

This rearrangement joins TRBV4-3 to TRBJ2-7; 8 bases line up with TRBD1. Unmatched junction bases numbered 7, after V lost 0 bases and J lost 3 bases. The CDR3 spans 16 residues. Germline V gene sequence: CDR1 LGHNA, CDR2 YSLEER. DNA of the CDR3: TGCGCCAGCAGCCAAGATTTGGGACAGGAGCTCTACGAGCAGTACTTC. Its translation: CASSQDLGQELYEQYF.

The chain recombines TRBV29-1 with TRBJ1-1; D is undetermined. V was cut by 4 bases and J by 5 bases, with 14 bases left in between. Per germline, CDR1 SQVTM and CDR2 ANQGSEA. The length of the CDR3 is 13 residues. The CDR3 bases are TGCAGCGTTGTGGCTGGGTGGGGTACTGAAGCTTTCTTT. It translates to CSVVAGWGTEAFF.

To note about this clonotype: A read error is possible here, since a much larger clone lies one base away. Because the CDR3 is missing its conserved closing phenylalanine or tryptophan, this is likely a read error. CDR3 in DNA: TGTGCCAGCAGTTTTTCACAAACGAACACTGAAGCTTTCCTT. It encodes CASSFSQTNTEAFL. The chain joins TRBV2 to TRBJ1-1, with D unclear. The CDR3 is 14 residues long. Trimming pared 5 bases from V and 1 base from J, leaving 11 bases between. Germline V gene lookup returns CDR1 SNHLY and CDR2 FYNNEI.

As DNA, the CDR3 is TGCGCCAGCCTCCAAGGGACAGAGCAGTTCTTC. As protein: CASLQGTEQFF. The chain uses TRBV5-1 and TRBJ2-1, with D possibly being TRBD1 (6 bases). Between the trimmed V and J ends, which lost 7 bases and 10 bases, there was a span of 12 bases. There are 11 residues in the CDR3. Germline V CDR1 and CDR2: SGHRS, YFSETQ.

The rearrangement links TRBV29-1 to TRBJ1-1; 7 nucleotides match TRBD1. Looked up from germline, CDR1 is SQVTM and CDR2 is ANQGSEA. The ends lost 8 bases at V and 3 bases at J; junction bases unmatched: 6. The CDR3 covers 12 residues. CDR3 DNA: TGCAGCTTAGTCAGGGGGGACACTGAAGCTTTCTTT. This codes for CSLVRGDTEAFF.

This chain joins TRBV2 and TRBJ1-5; weak D call: TRBD1 (5 bases). Trimming took off 11 bases at V and 1 base at J, with 12 bases between the two ends. CDR1 is SNHLY, CDR2 FYNNEI, per germline. This CDR3 contains 13 residues. CDR3 region: CAGGTESNQPQHF. CDR3 sequence (DNA): TGTGCCGGCGGGACGGAGAGCAATCAGCCCCAGCATTTT.

The chain carries TRBV7-9 and TRBJ1-1; no clear D gene. CDR1 and CDR2 (germline): SEHNR, FQNEAQ (reference sequence). The CDR3 consists of 13 residues. Trimming took 10 bases from V and 1 from J, leaving 13 bases between them. In nucleotides, the CDR3 is TGTGCCACCAATGCCGGCGGGAACACTGAAGCTTTCTTT. It yields the protein CATNAGGNTEAFF.

This clonotype was counted ten times or more. The V and J genes are TRBV12-3 or TRBV12-4 and TRBJ1-4; possibly TRBD1 for D (5 bases). There are 16 residues in the CDR3. V shed 7 bases and J shed 5 bases, with 20 bases lying between them. The CDR3 DNA follows: TGTGCCAGCACCCACGGTGGGGGACCAGACAATGAAAAACTGTTTTTT. This encodes CASTHGGGPDNEKLFF.

This clonotype was recorded at least ten times. The rearrangement uses TRBV7-9 and TRBJ2-7; TRBD2 is a possible D gene (6 bases). Germline lookup yields CDR1 SEHNR and CDR2 FQNEAQ (reference sequence). The CDR3 spans 14 residues. Between the trimmed V and J ends, which lost 5 bases and 5 bases, there was a span of 16 bases. The CDR3 coding sequence is TGTGCCAGCAGCGGTCCTGGGAGGTGGAACGAGCAGTACTTC. It yields the protein CASSGPGRWNEQYF.